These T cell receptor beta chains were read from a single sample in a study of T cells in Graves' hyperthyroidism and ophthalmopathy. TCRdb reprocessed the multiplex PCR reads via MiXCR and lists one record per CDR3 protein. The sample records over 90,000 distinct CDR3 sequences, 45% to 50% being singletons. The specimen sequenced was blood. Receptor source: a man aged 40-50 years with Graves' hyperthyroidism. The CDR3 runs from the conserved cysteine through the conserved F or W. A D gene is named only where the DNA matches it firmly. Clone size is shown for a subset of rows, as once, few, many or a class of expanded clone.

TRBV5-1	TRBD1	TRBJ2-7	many	TGCGCCAGCAGCTCGCGGGACAGGGGCTACGAGCAGTACTTC	CASSSRDRGYEQYF
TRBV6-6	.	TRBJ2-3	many	TGTGCCAGCAGTTACTCGGGGCAGGGGGGAGATACGCAGTATTTT	CASSYSGQGGDTQYF
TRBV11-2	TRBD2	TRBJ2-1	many	TGTGCCAGCAGCTTGGGGACTAGCTACAATGAGCAGTTCTTC	CASSLGTSYNEQFF
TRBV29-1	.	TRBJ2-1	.	TGCAGCTTACGAGACAACGCCTACAATGAGCAGTTCTTC	CSLRDNAYNEQFF
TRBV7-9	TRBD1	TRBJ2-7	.	TGTGCCAGCAGCTTAGGGATGGCAGGGGGCTCCTACGAGCAGTACTTC	CASSLGMAGGSYEQYF
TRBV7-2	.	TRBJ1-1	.	TGTGCCAGCAGCCTACCGACAGAGACAGCTTTCTTT	CASSLPTETAFF
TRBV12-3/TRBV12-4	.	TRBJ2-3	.	TGTGCCAGCAGTATCCAGGTCACAGATACGCAGTATTTT	CASSIQVTDTQYF
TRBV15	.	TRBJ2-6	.	TGTGCCACCAGCAGCCTCTCTGGGGCCAACGTCCTGACTTTC	CATSSLSGANVLTF
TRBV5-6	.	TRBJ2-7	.	TGTGCCAGCAGGTTGGAGGTCTCGGGCGAGCAGTACTTC	CASRLEVSGEQYF
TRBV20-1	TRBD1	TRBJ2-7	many	TGCAGTGCTAGAGATGATGGCAGGGGGCTGTACGAGCAGTACTTC	CSARDDGRGLYEQYF
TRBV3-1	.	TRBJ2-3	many	TGTGCCAGCAGCCAAGGCACAGATACGCAGTATTTT	CASSQGTDTQYF
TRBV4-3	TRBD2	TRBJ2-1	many	TGCGCCAGCAGCCGACTAGCGGAGTCATACAATGAGCAGTTCTTC	CASSRLAESYNEQFF
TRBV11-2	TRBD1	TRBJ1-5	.	TGTGCCAGCAGCTTAGTGGTTCGGGACAGGTGGCAACCGCCCCAGCATTTT	CASSLVVRDRWQPPQHF
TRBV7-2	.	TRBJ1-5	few	TGTGCCAGCAGCCTACCGACTAGCAATCAGCCCCAGCATTTT	CASSLPTSNQPQHF
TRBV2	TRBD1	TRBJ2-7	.	TGTGCCAGCACGGTGAGAACAGGGGCCTACGAGCAGTACTTC	CASTVRTGAYEQYF
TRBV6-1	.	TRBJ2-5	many	TGTGCCAGCAGTCCCCTCGACCCTGAGAAGACCCAGTACTTC	CASSPLDPEKTQYF
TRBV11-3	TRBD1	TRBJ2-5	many	TGTGCCAGCGGTCAGGGACAGGGAAGAGAGACCCAGTACTTC	CASGQGQGRETQYF
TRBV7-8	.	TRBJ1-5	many	TGTGCCAGCAGCGAGCTTCAGAATAGCAATCAGCCCCAGCATTTT	CASSELQNSNQPQHF
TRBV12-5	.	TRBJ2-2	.	TGTGCTAGCAGTGTGGGGGGAAACACCGAGGAGCTGTTTTTT	CASSVGGNTEELFF
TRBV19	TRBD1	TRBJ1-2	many	TGTGCCAGTAGTCGAGGGGGCTTTAACTATGGCTACACCTTC	CASSRGGFNYGYTF
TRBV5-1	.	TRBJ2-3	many	TGCGCCAGCAGCTTGGGGGGGTTTAAAGATACGCAGTATTTT	CASSLGGFKDTQYF
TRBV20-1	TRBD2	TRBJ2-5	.	TGCAGTGCTAGGGGGGTTAGCGGGAGTGAGACCCAGTACTTC	CSARGVSGSETQYF
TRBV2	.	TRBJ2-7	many	TGTGCCAGCAGTGAATTGGCGAGGAACCACGAGCAGTACTTC	CASSELARNHEQYF
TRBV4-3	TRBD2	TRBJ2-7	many	TGCGCCAGCAGCCAAGGTAGCGGGAGTTCCTACGAGCAGTACTTC	CASSQGSGSSYEQYF
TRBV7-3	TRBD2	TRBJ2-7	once	TGTGCCAGCAGCTTAGATGTAGCGGGGGGGACCTACGAGCAGTACTTC	CASSLDVAGGTYEQYF
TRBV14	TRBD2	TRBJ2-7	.	TGTGCCAGCAGCCAAAGGGGGACTAGCGGGAGAGCCAGCTCCTACGAGCAGTACTTC	CASSQRGTSGRASSYEQYF
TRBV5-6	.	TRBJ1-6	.	TGTGCCAGCAGCTTGTTTACCTCCTGGGCGACGGACCACAATTCACCCCTCCACTTT	CASSLFTSWATDHNSPLHF
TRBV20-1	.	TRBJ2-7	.	TGCAGTGCTGACCGGACTACGCTTGGGGAGCAGTACTTC	CSADRTTLGEQYF
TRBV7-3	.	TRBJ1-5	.	TGTGCCAGCAGCTCCGAGGGGGGCGGGTGGCAACCGCCCCAGCATTTT	CASSSEGGGWQPPQHF
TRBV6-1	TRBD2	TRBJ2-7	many	TGTGCCAGCAGTGATCGGGGGGGCCCCTCCTACGAGCAGTACTTC	CASSDRGGPSYEQYF
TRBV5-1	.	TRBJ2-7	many	TGCGCCAGCAAGAGGCAGGACTCCTACGAGCAGTACTTC	CASKRQDSYEQYF
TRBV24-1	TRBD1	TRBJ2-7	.	TGTGCCACCAGTGAACCTGGACAGGGGCCAAAAGGATCCTACGAGCAGTACTTT	CATSEPGQGPKGSYEQYF
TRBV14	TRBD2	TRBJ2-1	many	TGTGCCAGCAGCCCGCGGGGGACTACCGTATACAATGAGCAGTTCTTC	CASSPRGTTVYNEQFF
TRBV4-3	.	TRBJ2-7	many	TGCGCCAGCAGCCAAGAATTGGGGACGGCCGGGACCATCTACGAGCAGTACTTC	CASSQELGTAGTIYEQYF
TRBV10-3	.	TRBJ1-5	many	TGTGCCATCAGTGGGTCGGGGAACAATCAGCCCCAGCATTTT	CAISGSGNNQPQHF
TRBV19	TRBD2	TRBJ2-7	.	TGTGCCAGTAGTATTGTAGCGGGAGTCGACTACGAGCAGTACTTC	CASSIVAGVDYEQYF
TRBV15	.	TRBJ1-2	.	TGTGCCACCAGCAGAGATCACGCGAACTATGGCTACACCTTC	CATSRDHANYGYTF
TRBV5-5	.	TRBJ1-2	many	TGTGCCAGCAGCTCCATGGGGGGAGTTAGCGGCTACACCTTC	CASSSMGGVSGYTF
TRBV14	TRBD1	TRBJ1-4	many	TGTGCCAGCAGCCAAGAGACAGGGCTTTTTAATGAAAAACTGTTTTTT	CASSQETGLFNEKLFF
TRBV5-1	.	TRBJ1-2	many	TGCGCCAGCAGCTTGCCTTCACGACAGTATGGCTACACCTTC	CASSLPSRQYGYTF
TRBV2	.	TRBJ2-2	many	TGTGCCAGCAGTGAGGCAGTTACTGGGGAGCTGTTTTTT	CASSEAVTGELFF
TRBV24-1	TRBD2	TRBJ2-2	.	TGTACCACCAGTGACCCCGGAACTAGCGGTGGCGGGGGGGAGCTGTTTTTT	CTTSDPGTSGGGGELFF
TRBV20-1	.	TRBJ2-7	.	TGCAGTGCTAGAGATACCCTCTTGGGGGGCCGGGAACACTCCTACGAGCAGTACTTC	CSARDTLLGGREHSYEQYF
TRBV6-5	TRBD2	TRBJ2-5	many	TGTGCCAGCAGCGCGAGCGGGAAAATAGCGAAGACCCAGTACTTC	CASSASGKIAKTQYF
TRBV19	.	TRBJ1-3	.	TGTGCCAGCGCGTACAGGGGAAACACCATATATTTT	CASAYRGNTIYF
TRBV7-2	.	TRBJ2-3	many	TGTGCCAGCAGCTTAGGGGGTGCCACAGATACGCAGTATTTT	CASSLGGATDTQYF
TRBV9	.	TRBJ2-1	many	TGTGCCAGCAGCGTAGATCTAAATCCCCTAAGGGACTACAATGAGCAGTTCTTC	CASSVDLNPLRDYNEQFF
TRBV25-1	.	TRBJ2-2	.	TGTGCTAGAGACGAGACAGTGGACACCGGGGAGCTGTTTTTT	CARDETVDTGELFF
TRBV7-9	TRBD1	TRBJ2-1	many	TGTGCCAGCAGCTCCGATGGACAGGGGTACAATGAGCAGTTCTTC	CASSSDGQGYNEQFF
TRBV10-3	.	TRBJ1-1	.	TGTGCCATCATACGGAGGGAAAGGGGCATGAACACTGAAGCTTTCTTT	CAIIRRERGMNTEAFF
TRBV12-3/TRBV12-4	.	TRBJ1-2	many	TGTGCCAGCAATTTCCTAGGGGGTATGGACTATGGCTACACCTTC	CASNFLGGMDYGYTF
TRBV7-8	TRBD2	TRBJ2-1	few	TGCGCCAGCAGCCAAGTTCCACTAGCGGGGGGGCCGAATGAGCAGTTCTTC	CASSQVPLAGGPNEQFF
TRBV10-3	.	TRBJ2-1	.	TGTGCCATCAGTGAGCAGTCCTTC	CAISEQSF
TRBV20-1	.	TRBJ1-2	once	TGCGGCGCTAGAGATTCCCAGCTGATCAACTATGGCTACACCTTC	CGARDSQLINYGYTF
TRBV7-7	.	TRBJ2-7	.	TGTGCTAGCAGCCCCGTTCGGACAAGGAGCTCCTACGAGCAGTACTTC	CASSPVRTRSSYEQYF
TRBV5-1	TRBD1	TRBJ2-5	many	TGCGCCAGCAGCTACCTCGCAGGGGGCGGGGAGACCCAGTACTTC	CASSYLAGGGETQYF
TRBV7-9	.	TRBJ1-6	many	TGTGCCAGCAGACCCGGGGGCTTATCACCCCTCCACTTT	CASRPGGLSPLHF
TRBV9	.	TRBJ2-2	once	TGTGCCAGCAGCGTAGATCGAGCGCAGAACACCGGGGAGCTGTCTTTT	CASSVDRAQNTGELSF
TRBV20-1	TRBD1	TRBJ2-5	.	TGCAGTGCTAGAGGGGACAGGGCGGGACAGCCCCAGTACTTC	CSARGDRAGQPQYF
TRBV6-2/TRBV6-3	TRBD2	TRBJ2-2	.	TGTGCCAGCAGAATCCTGACTAGCGGGACGAACACCGGGGAGCTGTTTTTT	CASRILTSGTNTGELFF